The 21 T cell receptor beta chains below come from one sample, sequenced in a study of blood T cell repertoires in COVID-19. Measured with immunoSEQ multiplex PCR; TCRdb has only the in-frame clones, and not every one. Of more than 110,000 clones listed, about four fifths are singletons. Sequencing was done on a sample of peripheral blood. These receptors originate from a human donor in a cohort sampled during active COVID-19.

V gene TRBV10-3 combines with J gene TRBJ2-5; possibly TRBD1 for D (6 bases). Germline CDR1 ENHRY, CDR2 SYGVKD. The CDR3 totals 13 residues. V was pared by 10 bases and J by 3 bases, with 15 bases between. CDR3 bases: TGTGCCACCGGGACACTCAGGGAAGAGACCCAGTACTTC. Translating it yields CATGTLREETQYF.

V usage is TRBV11-3 and J usage is TRBJ1-6; D not resolved. Trimming took off 1 base at V and 7 bases at J, with 8 bases between the two ends. The V gene's germline CDR1 is SGHNT and CDR2 YENEEA. The CDR3 has 14 amino acids. The CDR3 spells CASSLGTGNSPLHF. For the CDR3, the DNA is TGTGCCAGCAGCTTAGGTACGGGGAATTCACCCCTCCACTTT.

The chain links TRBV11-2 to TRBJ1-1, with a possible D match to TRBD1 (5 bases). The V end lost 0 bases, the J end lost 3 bases, and 8 bases lay between the germline ends. Germline CDR1 is SGHAT and CDR2 is FQNNGV. The CDR3 contains 14 residues. CDR3 sequence reads: CASSLDRGDTEAFF. The CDR3 coding sequence is TGTGCCAGCAGCTTAGATCGGGGGGACACTGAAGCTTTCTTT.

With regard to this clone: The junction does not match germline at one end; this may be a read error. The V gene is TRBV6-5, the J gene TRBJ1-1, with D tentatively TRBD1 (6 bases). The germline gives CDR1 MNHEY, CDR2 SVGAGI. The CDR3 is 13 amino acids. CDR3 nucleotide sequence: TGCTGCGCGACAGGACTTGGGGACACTGAAGCTTTCTTT. Translation: CCATGLGDTEAFF.

The rearrangement joins TRBV5-1 to TRBJ2-3; 8 bases fit TRBD1. V lost 0 bases, J lost 13 bases, and 10 bases stayed unmatched. From germline, CDR1 is SGHRS and CDR2 YFSETQ. The CDR3 extends over 14 amino acids. For the CDR3, the DNA is TGCGCCAGCAGCTTGGATGGGACAGGAGGGCACGAGTATTTT. This encodes CASSLDGTGGHEYF.

The rearrangement uses TRBV4-1 and TRBJ2-5, with TRBD2 identical over 12 bases. CDR3 length equals 13 residues. Trimming took 8 bases from V and 6 from J; bases not matched to a gene: 4. Germline loops: CDR1 MGHRA, CDR2 YSYEKL. This chain's CDR3 is CASGLAGGQTQYF. CDR3 nucleotides: TGCGCCAGCGGGCTAGCGGGGGGGCAGACCCAGTACTTC.

V gene TRBV5-3 combines with J gene TRBJ1-2; TRBD1 might be the D (5 bases). TRBV5-3 is known as an ORF, though its function is uncertain. The V end was cut by 6 bases, the J end by 6 bases, with 9 bases between. There are 11 residues in the CDR3. This CDR3 reads CARITRDGYTF. The CDR3 bases are TGTGCCAGAATCACCAGGGATGGCTACACCTTC.

The V and J genes are TRBV5-8 and TRBJ2-1, with D possibly TRBD2 on 6 matching bases. The CDR3 covers 15 residues. The V and J ends lost 4 bases and 9 bases respectively, with 20 bases between them. CDR1 and CDR2 from the germline V gene are SGHTS and YDEGEE. CDR3 coding DNA: TGTGCCAGCAGCCTCCGGGGACTTGGCGGCCCTGAGCAGTTCTTC. Its protein is CASSLRGLGGPEQFF.

This clone was found once. The J gene is TRBJ1-2, the V gene TRBV28; D remains ambiguous. The CDR3 extends over 12 amino acids. The V gene lost 5 bases and the J gene lost 4 bases, with 8 bases spanning the gap. Germline V gene data show CDR1 as MDHEN and CDR2 as SYDVKM. This CDR3 reads CASSLPPYGYTF. The CDR3 DNA reads as TGTGCCAGCAGTCTACCTCCCTATGGCTACACCTTC.

V usage is TRBV4-2 and J usage is TRBJ1-1; 7 nucleotides align to TRBD1. The V gene's germline CDR1 is LGHNA and CDR2 YNFKEQ. CDR3 length equals 16 residues. The junction had 14 bases not matched to a gene; V was cut back by 4 bases and J by 6 bases. DNA of the CDR3: TGTGCCAGCAGCCGACTAGGGGCCGGGACAGAGGCTGAAGCTTTCTTT. Encoded protein: CASSRLGAGTEAEAFF.

In its sample, this clone was seen once. This chain links TRBV5-4 with TRBJ2-5, with 10 bases that match TRBD2. There are 16 residues in the CDR3. CDR1 and CDR2 (germline): SGHNT, YYREEE (reference sequence). Germline trimming cut 4 bases from V and 3 bases from J; bases unmatched to any gene: 9. CDR3 in amino acids: CASSHQQRGGKETQYF. For the CDR3, the DNA is TGTGCCAGCAGCCACCAGCAGCGGGGGGGGAAAGAGACCCAGTACTTC.

The genes are TRBV3-1 (or the pseudogene TRBV3-2) and TRBJ1-2; D unresolved. With 4 bases removed from V and 4 bases from J, the gap between germline ends came to 16 bases. This CDR3 contains 15 residues. CDR1 LGHDT and CDR2 YNNKEL come from the germline V gene (reference sequence). CDR3 DNA sequence: TGTGCCAGCAGCCGGGAAGGCGGGTTGGGCTATGGCTACACCTTC. Translated, it gives CASSREGGLGYGYTF.

V and J are TRBV7-3 and TRBJ1-1; D perhaps matches TRBD1 (6 bases). CDR3 length: 16 residues. Trimming stripped 0 bases from V and 1 base from J, with 12 bases between. CDR1 is SGHTA and CDR2 is FQGTGA in the germline V gene. In DNA, the CDR3 is TGTGCCAGCAGCTTAACGCGGGGGGCGCGGAACACTGAAGCTTTCTTT. Translating it yields CASSLTRGARNTEAFF.

This sequence joins TRBV11-1 and TRBJ2-5; tentative D call: TRBD1 (6 bases). The CDR3 sequence is 15 residues long. Germline CDR1 and CDR2: SGHAT and FQDESV (reference sequence). V was cut by 3 bases and J by 3 bases, with 14 bases left in between. As DNA, the CDR3 is TGTGCCAGCAGCTTCAACAGGGTCGCTGAAGAGACCCAGTACTTC. Encoded protein: CASSFNRVAEETQYF.

The chain has TRBV18 and TRBJ2-4, with 7 bases identical to TRBD2. Germline CDR1 and CDR2: KGHSH and LQKENI. The CDR3 sequence is 18 residues long. The V gene end was trimmed by 2 bases and the J gene end by 9 bases; junction bases not matched to a gene: 19. The CDR3 here is CASSPDLTSIGGVGIQYF. As DNA, the CDR3 is TGTGCCAGCTCACCAGATCTGACCTCCATTGGGGGGGTCGGCATTCAGTACTTC.

DNA of the CDR3: TGTGCCAGCATCCCCAGTGCTGGAAACACCATATATTTT. Protein: CASIPSAGNTIYF. This chain connects TRBV28 to TRBJ1-3; no firm D call. Trimming removed 7 bases at V and 2 bases at J, with 9 bases between. The length of the CDR3 is 13 residues. Looked up from germline, CDR1 is MDHEN and CDR2 is SYDVKM.

The rearrangement links TRBV11-2 to TRBJ2-6; weak D call: TRBD1 (5 bases). With 5 bases removed from V and 1 base from J, the gap between germline ends came to 9 bases. In germline, CDR1 is SGHAT, CDR2 FQNNGV. The CDR3 is 15 residues long. For the CDR3, the DNA is TGTGCCAGCAGCGTCCCAGGGTCTGGGGCCAACGTCCTGACTTTC. This translates into CASSVPGSGANVLTF.

This clone has only one observation. V usage is TRBV10-3 and J usage is TRBJ2-1, with D perhaps matching TRBD1 (6 bases). The germline V gene encodes CDR1 ENHRY and CDR2 SYGVKD. The CDR3 is made up of 16 amino acids. The germline V and J ends were trimmed by 6 bases and 6 bases, with 21 bases remaining between them. Written as DNA, the CDR3 is TGTGCCATCAGCCAGCCTGGGGGCGGGCTTTCCAATGAGCAGTTCTTC. Translated, it gives CAISQPGGGLSNEQFF.

This clone was observed a few times. This chain connects TRBV7-9 to TRBJ1-6; possible D gene TRBD1, 6 bases. This CDR3 contains 16 residues. In germline, CDR1 is SEHNR, CDR2 FQNEAQ (reference sequence). Trimming shortened V by 2 bases and J by 8 bases, and 16 bases separated the two germline ends. The CDR3 DNA reads TGTGCCAGCAGCTTATCAGCAGGGGTCGGAGATTCACCCCTCCACTTT. Protein product: CASSLSAGVGDSPLHF.

V and J are TRBV6-5 and TRBJ1-1, with D tentatively TRBD1 (5 bases). Germline V gene data show CDR1 as MNHEY and CDR2 as SVGAGI. The V gene lost 6 bases and the J gene lost 2 bases, with 16 bases spanning the gap. This CDR3 spans 15 amino acids. The CDR3 DNA reads as TGTGCCAGCAGGACCGTATGGAGGGGTAACACTGAAGCTTTCTTT. Translation gives CASRTVWRGNTEAFF.

This clone was detected once. The chain has TRBV25-1 and TRBJ2-7; 9 bases fit TRBD1. The CDR3 consists of 15 residues. Per germline, CDR1 MGHDK and CDR2 SYGVNS. V was pared by 8 bases and J by 4 bases, with 12 bases of the junction left unmatched. The CDR3 region is CASDPGTGIVYEQYF. The CDR3 nucleotides read TGTGCCAGCGATCCCGGGACAGGGATCGTATACGAGCAGTACTTC.